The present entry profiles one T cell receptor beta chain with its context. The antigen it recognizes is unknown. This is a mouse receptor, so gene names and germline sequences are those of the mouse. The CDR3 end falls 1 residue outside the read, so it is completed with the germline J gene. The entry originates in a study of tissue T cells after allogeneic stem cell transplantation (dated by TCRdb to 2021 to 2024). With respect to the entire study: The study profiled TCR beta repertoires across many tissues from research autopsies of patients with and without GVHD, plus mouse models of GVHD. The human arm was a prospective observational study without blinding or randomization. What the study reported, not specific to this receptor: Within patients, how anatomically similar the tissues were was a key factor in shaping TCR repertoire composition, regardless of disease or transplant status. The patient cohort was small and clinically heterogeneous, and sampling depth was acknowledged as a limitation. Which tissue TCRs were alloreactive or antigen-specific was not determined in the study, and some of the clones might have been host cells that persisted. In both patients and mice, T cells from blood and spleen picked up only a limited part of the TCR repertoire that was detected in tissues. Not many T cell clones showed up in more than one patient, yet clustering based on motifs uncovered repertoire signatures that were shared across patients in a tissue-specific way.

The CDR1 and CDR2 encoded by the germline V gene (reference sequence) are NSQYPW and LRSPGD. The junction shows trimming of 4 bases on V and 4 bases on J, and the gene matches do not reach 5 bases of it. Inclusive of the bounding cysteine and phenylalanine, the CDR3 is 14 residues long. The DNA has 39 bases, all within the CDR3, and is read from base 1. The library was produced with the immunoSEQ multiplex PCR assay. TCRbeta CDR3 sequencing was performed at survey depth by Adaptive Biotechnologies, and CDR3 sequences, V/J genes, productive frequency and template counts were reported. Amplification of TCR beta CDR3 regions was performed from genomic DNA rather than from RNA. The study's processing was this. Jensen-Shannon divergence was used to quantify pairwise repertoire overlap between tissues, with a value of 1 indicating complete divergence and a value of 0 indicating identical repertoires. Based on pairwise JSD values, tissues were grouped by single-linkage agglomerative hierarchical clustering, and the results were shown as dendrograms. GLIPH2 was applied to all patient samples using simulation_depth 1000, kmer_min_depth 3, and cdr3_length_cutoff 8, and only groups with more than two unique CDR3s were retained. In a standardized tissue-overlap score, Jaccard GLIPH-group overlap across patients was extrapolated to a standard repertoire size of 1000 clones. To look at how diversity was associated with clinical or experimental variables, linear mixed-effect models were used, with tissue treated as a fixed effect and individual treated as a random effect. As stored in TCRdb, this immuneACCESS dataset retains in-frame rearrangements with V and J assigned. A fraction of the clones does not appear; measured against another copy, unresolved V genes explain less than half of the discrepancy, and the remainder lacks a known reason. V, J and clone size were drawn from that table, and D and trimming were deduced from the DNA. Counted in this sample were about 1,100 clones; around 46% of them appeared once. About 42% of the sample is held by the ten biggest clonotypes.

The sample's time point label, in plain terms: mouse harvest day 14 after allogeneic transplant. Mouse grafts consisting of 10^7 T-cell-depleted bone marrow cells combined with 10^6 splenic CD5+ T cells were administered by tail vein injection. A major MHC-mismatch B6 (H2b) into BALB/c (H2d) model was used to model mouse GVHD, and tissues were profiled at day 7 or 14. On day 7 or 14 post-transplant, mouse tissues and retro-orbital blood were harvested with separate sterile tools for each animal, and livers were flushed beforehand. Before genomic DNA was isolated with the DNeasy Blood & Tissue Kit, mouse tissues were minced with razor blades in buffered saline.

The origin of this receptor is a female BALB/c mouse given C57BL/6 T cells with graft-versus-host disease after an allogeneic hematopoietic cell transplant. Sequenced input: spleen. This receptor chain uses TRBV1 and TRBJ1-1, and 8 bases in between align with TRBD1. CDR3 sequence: CTCSGDRGGTEVFF. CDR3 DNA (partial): TGCACCTGCAGTGGAGACAGGGGTGGCACAGAAGTCTTC.